This entry concerns a single T cell receptor (beta chain). The CDR3 runs 13 residues. Germline V gene sequence: CDR1 SGHTA, CDR2 FQGNSA. The V gene lost 5 bases and the J gene lost 8 bases, with 10 bases spanning the gap. This entry is derived from a study of control samples from healthy donors and cancer patients. Assay: immunoSEQ multiplex PCR; the TCRdb copy retains only in-frame clones and omits some. The profile shows 68,000 or so clones, 83% of them singletons. The clonotype comes from a man aged 55 to 70 in good health. This chain uses TRBV7-2 with TRBJ1-6; weak D call: TRBD1 (6 bases). Material for sequencing was blood. As DNA, the CDR3 is TGTGCCAGCAGCCCAAGGACAGATTCACCCCTCCACTTT. Translated: CASSPRTDSPLHF.